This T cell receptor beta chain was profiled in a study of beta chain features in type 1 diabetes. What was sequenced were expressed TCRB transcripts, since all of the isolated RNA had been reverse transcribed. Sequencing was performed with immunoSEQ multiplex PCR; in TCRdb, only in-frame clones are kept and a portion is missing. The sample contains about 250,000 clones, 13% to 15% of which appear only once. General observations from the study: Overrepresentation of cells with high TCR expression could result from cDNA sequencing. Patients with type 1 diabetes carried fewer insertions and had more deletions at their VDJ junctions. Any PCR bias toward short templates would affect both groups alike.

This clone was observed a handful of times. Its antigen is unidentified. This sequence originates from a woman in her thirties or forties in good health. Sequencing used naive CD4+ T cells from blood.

CDR3 nucleotide sequence: TGTGCCAGCAACTCCGGGACAGGGGGTTACGAGCAGTACTTC. It yields the protein CASNSGTGGYEQYF. The J gene is TRBJ2-7, the V gene TRBV11-2, with 11 bases identical to TRBD1. CDR1 and CDR2 (germline): SGHAT, FQNNGV. This CDR3 region has 14 residues. The ends lost 7 bases at V and 4 bases at J; junction bases unmatched: 6.